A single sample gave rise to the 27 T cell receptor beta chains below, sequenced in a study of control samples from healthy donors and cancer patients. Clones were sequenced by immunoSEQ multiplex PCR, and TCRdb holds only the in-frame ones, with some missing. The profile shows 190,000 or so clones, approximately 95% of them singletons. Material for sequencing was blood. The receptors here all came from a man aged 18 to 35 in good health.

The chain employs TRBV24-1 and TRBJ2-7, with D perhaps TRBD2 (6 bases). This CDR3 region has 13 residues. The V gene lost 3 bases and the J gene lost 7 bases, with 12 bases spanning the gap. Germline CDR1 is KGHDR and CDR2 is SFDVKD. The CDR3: CATSDRGAGEQYF. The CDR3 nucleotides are TGTGCCACCAGTGATCGGGGCGCGGGAGAGCAGTACTTC.

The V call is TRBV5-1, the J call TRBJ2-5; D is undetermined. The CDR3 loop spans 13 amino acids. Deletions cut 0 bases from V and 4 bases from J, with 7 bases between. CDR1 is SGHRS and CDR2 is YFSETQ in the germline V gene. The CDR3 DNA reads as TGCGCCAGCAGCTTGGTTCCGGGAGAGACCCAGTACTTC. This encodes CASSLVPGETQYF.

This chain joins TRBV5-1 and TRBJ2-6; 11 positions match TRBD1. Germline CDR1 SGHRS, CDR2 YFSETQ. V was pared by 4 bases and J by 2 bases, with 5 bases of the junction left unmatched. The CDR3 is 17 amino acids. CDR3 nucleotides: TGCGCCAGCAGCCCCGGACAGGGGGCTCCTGGGGCCAACGTCCTGACTTTC. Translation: CASSPGQGAPGANVLTF.

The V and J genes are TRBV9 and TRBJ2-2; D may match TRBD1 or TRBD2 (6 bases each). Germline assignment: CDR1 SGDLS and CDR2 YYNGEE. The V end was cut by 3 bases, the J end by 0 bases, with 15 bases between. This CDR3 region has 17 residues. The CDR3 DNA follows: TGTGCCAGCAGCGCATGGGGGGCGGGCGCGAACACCGGGGAGCTGTTTTTT. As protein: CASSAWGAGANTGELFF. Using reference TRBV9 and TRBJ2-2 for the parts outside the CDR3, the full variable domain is DSGVTQTPKHLITATGQRVTLRCSPRSGDLSVYWYQQSLDQGLQFLIQYYNGEERAKGNILERFSAQQFPDLHSELNLSSLELGDSALYFCASSAWGAGANTGELFFGEGSRLTVL.

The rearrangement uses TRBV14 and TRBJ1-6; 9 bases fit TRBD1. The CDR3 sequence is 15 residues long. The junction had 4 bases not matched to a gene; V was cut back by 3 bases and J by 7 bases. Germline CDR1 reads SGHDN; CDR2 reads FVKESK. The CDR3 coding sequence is TGTGCCAGCAGCCATTCCGGGACAGGGAATTCACCCCTCCACTTT. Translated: CASSHSGTGNSPLHF.

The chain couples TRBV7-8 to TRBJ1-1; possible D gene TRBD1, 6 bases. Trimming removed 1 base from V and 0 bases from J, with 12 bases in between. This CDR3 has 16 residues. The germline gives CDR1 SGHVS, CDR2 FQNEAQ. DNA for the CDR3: TGTGCCAGCAGCTTAGACAGGGTAGACTTGAACACTGAAGCTTTCTTT. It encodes CASSLDRVDLNTEAFF.

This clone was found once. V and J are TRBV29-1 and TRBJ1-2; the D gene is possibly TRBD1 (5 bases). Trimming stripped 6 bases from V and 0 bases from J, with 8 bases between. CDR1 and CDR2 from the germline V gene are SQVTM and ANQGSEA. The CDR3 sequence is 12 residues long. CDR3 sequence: CSVATANYGYTF. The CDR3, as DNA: TGCAGCGTCGCGACAGCTAACTATGGCTACACCTTC.

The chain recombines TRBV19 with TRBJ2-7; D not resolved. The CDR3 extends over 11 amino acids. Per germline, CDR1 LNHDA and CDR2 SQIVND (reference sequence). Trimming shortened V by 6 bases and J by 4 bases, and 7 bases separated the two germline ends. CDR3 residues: CASSSSYEQYF. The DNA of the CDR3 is TGTGCCAGTAGCTCCTCGTACGAGCAGTACTTC. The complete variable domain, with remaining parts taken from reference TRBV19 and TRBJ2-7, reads DGGITQSPKYLFRKEGQNVTLSCEQNLNHDAMYWYRQDPGQGLRLIYYSQIVNDFQKGDIAEGYSVSREKKESFPLTVTSAQKNPTAFYLCASSSSYEQYFGPGTRLTVT.

CDR3 DNA: TGTGCCAGCAGTTTACCAAGCTCCTACAATGAGCAGTTCTTC. This encodes CASSLPSSYNEQFF. The genes are TRBV28 and TRBJ2-1; D not resolved. Between the trimmed V and J ends, which lost 2 bases and 0 bases, there was a span of 5 bases. Germline V gene data show CDR1 as MDHEN and CDR2 as SYDVKM. The CDR3 consists of 14 residues.

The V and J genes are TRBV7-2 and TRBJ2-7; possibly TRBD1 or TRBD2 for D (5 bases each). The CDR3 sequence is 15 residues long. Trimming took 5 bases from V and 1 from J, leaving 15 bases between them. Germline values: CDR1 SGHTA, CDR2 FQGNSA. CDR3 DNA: TGTGCCAGCAGCCCGTCCGGGACCCTGTCCTACGAGCAGTACTTC. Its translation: CASSPSGTLSYEQYF.

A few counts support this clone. The CDR3 nucleotides are TGTGCCAGTAGGCAGAGGGGGCTGGGTCACAATGAGCAGTTCTTC. It is translated as CASRQRGLGHNEQFF. This chain joins TRBV19 and TRBJ2-1; 7 bases are shared with TRBD1. This CDR3 has 15 residues. J lost 5 bases, V lost 6 bases, and 10 bases had no gene match. Germline V gives CDR1 LNHDA, CDR2 SQIVND (reference sequence).

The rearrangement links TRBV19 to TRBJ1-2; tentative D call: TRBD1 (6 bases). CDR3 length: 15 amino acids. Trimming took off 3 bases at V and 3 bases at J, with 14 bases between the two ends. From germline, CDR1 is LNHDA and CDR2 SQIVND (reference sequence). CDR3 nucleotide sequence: TGTGCCAGTAGTATGGGGCAGCGACAGGACTATGGCTACACCTTC. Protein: CASSMGQRQDYGYTF.

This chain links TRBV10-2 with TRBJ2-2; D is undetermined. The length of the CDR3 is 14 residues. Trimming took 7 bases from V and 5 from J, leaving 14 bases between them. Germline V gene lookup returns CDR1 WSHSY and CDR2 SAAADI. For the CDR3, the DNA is TGCGCCAGCACTCCGGCCCCGAGGACCGGGGAGCTGTTTTTT. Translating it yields CASTPAPRTGELFF.

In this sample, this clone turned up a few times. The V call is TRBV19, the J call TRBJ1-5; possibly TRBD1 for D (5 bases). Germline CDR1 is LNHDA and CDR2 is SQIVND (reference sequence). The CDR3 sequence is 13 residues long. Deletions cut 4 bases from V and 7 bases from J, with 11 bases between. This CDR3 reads CASSTQGGQPQHF. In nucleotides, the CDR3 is TGTGCCAGTAGTACTCAGGGCGGGCAGCCCCAGCATTTT.

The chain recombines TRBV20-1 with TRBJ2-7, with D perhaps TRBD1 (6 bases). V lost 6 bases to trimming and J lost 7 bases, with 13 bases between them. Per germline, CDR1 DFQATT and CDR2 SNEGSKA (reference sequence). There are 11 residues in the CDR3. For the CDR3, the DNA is TGCAGTGCCGGCGACAGGCGTGAGCAGTACTTC. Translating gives CSAGDRREQYF.

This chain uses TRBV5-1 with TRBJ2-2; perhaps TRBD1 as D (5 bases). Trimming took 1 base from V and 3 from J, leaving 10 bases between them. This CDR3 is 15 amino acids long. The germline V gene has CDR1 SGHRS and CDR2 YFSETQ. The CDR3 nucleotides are TGCGCCAGCAGCTTGCGGCAGGGCGACACCGGGGAGCTGTTTTTT. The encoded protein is CASSLRQGDTGELFF.

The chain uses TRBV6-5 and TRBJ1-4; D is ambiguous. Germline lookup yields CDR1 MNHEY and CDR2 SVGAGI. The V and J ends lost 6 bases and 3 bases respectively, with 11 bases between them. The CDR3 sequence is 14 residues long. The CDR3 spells CASSLGRANEKLFF. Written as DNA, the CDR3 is TGTGCCAGCAGCCTTGGACGGGCTAATGAAAAACTGTTTTTT.

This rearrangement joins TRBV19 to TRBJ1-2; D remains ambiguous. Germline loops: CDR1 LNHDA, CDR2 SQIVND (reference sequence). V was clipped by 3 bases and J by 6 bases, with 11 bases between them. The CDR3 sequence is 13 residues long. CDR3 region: CASSMEGRHGYTF. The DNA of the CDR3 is TGTGCCAGTAGTATGGAGGGAAGGCATGGCTACACCTTC. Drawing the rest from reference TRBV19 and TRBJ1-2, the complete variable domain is DGGITQSPKYLFRKEGQNVTLSCEQNLNHDAMYWYRQDPGQGLRLIYYSQIVNDFQKGDIAEGYSVSREKKESFPLTVTSAQKNPTAFYLCASSMEGRHGYTFGSGTRLTVV.

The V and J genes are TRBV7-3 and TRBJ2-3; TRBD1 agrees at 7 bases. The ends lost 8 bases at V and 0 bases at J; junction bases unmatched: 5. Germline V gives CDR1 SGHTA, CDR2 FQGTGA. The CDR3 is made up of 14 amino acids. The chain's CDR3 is CASRGGSSTDTQYF. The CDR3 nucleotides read TGTGCCAGCCGAGGGGGCTCAAGCACAGATACGCAGTATTTT.

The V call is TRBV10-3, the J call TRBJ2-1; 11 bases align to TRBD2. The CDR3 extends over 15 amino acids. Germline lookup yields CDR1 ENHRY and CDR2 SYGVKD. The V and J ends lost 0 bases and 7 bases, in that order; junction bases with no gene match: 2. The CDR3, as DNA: TGTGCCATCAGTGAGTCGGTAGCGGGGGGGAATGAGCAGTTCTTC. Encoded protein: CAISESVAGGNEQFF.

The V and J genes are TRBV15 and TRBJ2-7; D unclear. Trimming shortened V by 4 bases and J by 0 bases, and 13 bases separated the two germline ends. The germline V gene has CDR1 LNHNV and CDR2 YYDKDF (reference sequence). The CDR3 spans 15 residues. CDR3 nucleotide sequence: TGTGCCACCAGCAAGGATCAGGATTCCTCCTACGAGCAGTACTTC. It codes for CATSKDQDSSYEQYF.

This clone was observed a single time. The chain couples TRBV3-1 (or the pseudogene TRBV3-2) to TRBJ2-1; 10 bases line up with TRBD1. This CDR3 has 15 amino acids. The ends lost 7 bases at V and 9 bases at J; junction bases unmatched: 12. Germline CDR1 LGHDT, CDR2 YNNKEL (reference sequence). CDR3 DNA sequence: TGTGCCAGCACCCCGGGACAGGGGCCCCTCAGTGAGCAGTTCTTC. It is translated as CASTPGQGPLSEQFF.

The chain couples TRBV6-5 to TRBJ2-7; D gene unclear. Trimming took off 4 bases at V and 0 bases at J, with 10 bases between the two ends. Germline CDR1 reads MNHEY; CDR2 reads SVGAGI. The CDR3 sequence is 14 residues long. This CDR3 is CASSSTPTSYEQYF. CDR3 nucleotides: TGTGCCAGCAGTTCCACGCCGACCTCCTACGAGCAGTACTTC.

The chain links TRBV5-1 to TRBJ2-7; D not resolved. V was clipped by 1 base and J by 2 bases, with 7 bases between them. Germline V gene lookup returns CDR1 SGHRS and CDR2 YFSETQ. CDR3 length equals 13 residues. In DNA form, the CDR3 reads TGCGCCAGCAGCTTGCGTCAGGCCTACGAGCAGTACTTC. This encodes CASSLRQAYEQYF. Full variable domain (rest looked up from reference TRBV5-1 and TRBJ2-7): KAGVTQTPRYLIKTRGQQVTLSCSPISGHRSVSWYQQTPGQGLQFLFEYFSETQRNKGNFPGRFSGRQFSNSRSEMNVSTLELGDSALYLCASSLRQAYEQYFGPGTRLTVT.

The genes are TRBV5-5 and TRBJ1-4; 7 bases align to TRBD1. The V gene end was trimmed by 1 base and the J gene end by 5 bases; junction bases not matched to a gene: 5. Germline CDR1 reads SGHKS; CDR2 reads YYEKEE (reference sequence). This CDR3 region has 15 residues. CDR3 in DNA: TGTGCCAGCAGCTTGATTATGGGACAGAATGAAAAACTGTTTTTT. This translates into CASSLIMGQNEKLFF.

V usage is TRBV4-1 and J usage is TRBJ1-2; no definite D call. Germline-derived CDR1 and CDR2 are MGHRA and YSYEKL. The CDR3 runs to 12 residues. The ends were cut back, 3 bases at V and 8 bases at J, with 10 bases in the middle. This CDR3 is CASSQNTGGYTF. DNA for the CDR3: TGCGCCAGCAGCCAGAATACGGGGGGCTACACCTTC.

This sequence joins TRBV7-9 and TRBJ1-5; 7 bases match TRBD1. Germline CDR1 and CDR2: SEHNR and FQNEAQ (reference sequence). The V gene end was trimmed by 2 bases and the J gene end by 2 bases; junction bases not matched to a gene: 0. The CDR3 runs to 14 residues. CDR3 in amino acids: CASSLTGGNQPQHF. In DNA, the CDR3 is TGTGCCAGCAGCTTAACAGGGGGCAATCAGCCCCAGCATTTT.